These 10 T cell receptor beta chains were sequenced from one sample in a study of shared clonotypes between healthy human individuals. Sequenced by immunoSEQ multiplex PCR; TCRdb stores in-frame clones only, minus some. The sample records just over 2,000,000 clones, 85% to 95% being singletons. Specimen: naive CD4+ T cells sorted from blood. Subset defined: CD45RA+ positively selected. These TCRs come from a man in his late teens or twenties in good health.

The chain uses TRBV7-2 and TRBJ1-2, with 8 bases fitting TRBD1. CDR1 is SGHTA, CDR2 FQGNSA, per germline. Trimming at V came to 5 bases and at J to 5 bases, leaving 10 bases not matched to a gene. The CDR3 contains 15 residues. The CDR3 DNA sequence: TGTGCCAGCAGCCCTTGGACAGGGCAGGGTTATGGCTACACCTTC. Amino acid sequence: CASSPWTGQGYGYTF.

The V call is TRBV9, the J call TRBJ2-1; D perhaps matches TRBD1 (6 bases). Per the germline V gene, CDR1 is SGDLS and CDR2 is YYNGEE. V lost 4 bases to trimming and J lost 6 bases, with 20 bases between them. This CDR3 has 16 residues. Here the CDR3 reads CASSPMGQGSSNEQFF. The CDR3 bases are TGTGCCAGCAGCCCTATGGGGCAGGGGAGTAGCAATGAGCAGTTCTTC.

The chain joins TRBV10-2 to TRBJ2-2; TRBD1 might be the D (6 bases). This CDR3 has 12 residues. Germline loops: CDR1 WSHSY, CDR2 SAAADI. Between the trimmed V and J ends, which lost 6 bases and 4 bases, there was a span of 6 bases. For the CDR3, the DNA is TGCGCCAGCAGACAGGGCACCGGGGAGCTGTTTTTT. This translates into CASRQGTGELFF.

V is TRBV18 and J is TRBJ1-2; 7 nucleotides match TRBD1. Per the germline V gene, CDR1 is KGHSH and CDR2 is LQKENI. The CDR3 is 15 amino acids. Losses at the gene ends were 3 bases for V and 0 bases for J; bases not matched to a gene: 4. CDR3 nucleotides: TGTGCCAGCTCACCGCAGGGGGAAGCTAACTATGGCTACACCTTC. Protein product: CASSPQGEANYGYTF. Filled out from reference TRBV18 and TRBJ1-2, the complete variable domain reads NAGVMQNPRHLVRRRGQEARLRCSPMKGHSHVYWYRQLPEEGLKFMVYLQKENIIDESGMPKERFSAEFPKEGPSILRIQQVVRGDSAAYFCASSPQGEANYGYTFGSGTRLTVV.

The table lists this clone with a count of one. Other DNA sequences from this sample encode an identical CDR3 as well. V usage is TRBV5-1 and J usage is TRBJ2-7; a possible D gene is TRBD1 (6 bases). Trimming cost V 2 bases and J 0 bases, with 12 bases left between them. Germline V gives CDR1 SGHRS, CDR2 YFSETQ. The CDR3 runs to 15 residues. CDR3 in amino acids: CASSLATGLSYEQYF. The CDR3 coding sequence is TGCGCCAGCAGCTTAGCGACAGGACTCTCCTACGAGCAGTACTTC.

The rearrangement uses TRBV4-2 and TRBJ2-5, with D tentatively TRBD1 (5 bases). Deletions cut 1 base from V and 2 bases from J, with 8 bases between. The CDR3 is 14 amino acids. Germline CDR1 and CDR2: LGHNA and YNFKEQ. The CDR3 sequence is CASSQVQEQETQYF. The CDR3 region has the DNA TGTGCCAGCAGCCAAGTACAGGAACAAGAGACCCAGTACTTC.

To note about this clone: One end of the junction varies from germline; a read error may be responsible. V usage is TRBV7-7 and J usage is TRBJ2-2; possible D gene TRBD1, 6 bases. The CDR3 contains 13 residues. Germline V gives CDR1 SSHAT, CDR2 FNYEAQ (reference sequence). The DNA of the CDR3 is TGTGCTAGCAGACCCACAGGGCCCGGGGAGCTGTTTTTT. This codes for CASRPTGPGELFF. Full variable domain (missing parts from reference TRBV7-7 and TRBJ2-2): GAGVSQSPRYKVTKRGQDVTLRCDPISSHATLYWYQQALGQGPEFLTYFNYEAQPDKSGLPSDRFSAERPEGSISTLTIQRTEQRDSAMYRCASRPTGPGELFFGEGSRLTVL.

V usage is TRBV5-1 and J usage is TRBJ1-1, with D unresolved. The CDR3 is 14 amino acids. Between the trimmed V and J ends, which lost 4 bases and 0 bases, there was a span of 10 bases. Germline V gives CDR1 SGHRS, CDR2 YFSETQ. Here the CDR3 reads CASSPSRMNTEAFF. In DNA, the CDR3 is TGCGCCAGCAGCCCTTCGCGGATGAACACTGAAGCTTTCTTT.

This clone was counted once. The rearrangement links TRBV7-6 to TRBJ2-5, with D hard to call. The V end lost 1 base, the J end lost 5 bases, and 5 bases lay between the germline ends. The CDR3 extends over 12 amino acids. The germline gives CDR1 SGHVS, CDR2 FNYEAQ. DNA of the CDR3: TGTGCCAGCAGCTTAGATCCGGAGACCCAGTACTTC. It codes for CASSLDPETQYF.

Concerning this clone itself: Other nucleotide sequences from this sample produce the same CDR3. The CDR3 bases are TGTGCCAGCAGTGAAGACGGGTACGAGCAGTACTTC. It specifies CASSEDGYEQYF. The chain carries TRBV2 and TRBJ2-7, with unresolved D. From germline, CDR1 is SNHLY and CDR2 FYNNEI. V lost 1 base, J lost 4 bases, and 5 bases lay in between. The CDR3 covers 12 residues. The variable domain in full, with the rest retrieved from reference TRBV2 and TRBJ2-7, is EPEVTQTPSHQVTQMGQEVILRCVPISNHLYFYWYRQILGQKVEFLVSFYNNEISEKSEIFDDQFSVERPDGSNFTLKIRSTKLEDSAMYFCASSEDGYEQYFGPGTRLTVT.